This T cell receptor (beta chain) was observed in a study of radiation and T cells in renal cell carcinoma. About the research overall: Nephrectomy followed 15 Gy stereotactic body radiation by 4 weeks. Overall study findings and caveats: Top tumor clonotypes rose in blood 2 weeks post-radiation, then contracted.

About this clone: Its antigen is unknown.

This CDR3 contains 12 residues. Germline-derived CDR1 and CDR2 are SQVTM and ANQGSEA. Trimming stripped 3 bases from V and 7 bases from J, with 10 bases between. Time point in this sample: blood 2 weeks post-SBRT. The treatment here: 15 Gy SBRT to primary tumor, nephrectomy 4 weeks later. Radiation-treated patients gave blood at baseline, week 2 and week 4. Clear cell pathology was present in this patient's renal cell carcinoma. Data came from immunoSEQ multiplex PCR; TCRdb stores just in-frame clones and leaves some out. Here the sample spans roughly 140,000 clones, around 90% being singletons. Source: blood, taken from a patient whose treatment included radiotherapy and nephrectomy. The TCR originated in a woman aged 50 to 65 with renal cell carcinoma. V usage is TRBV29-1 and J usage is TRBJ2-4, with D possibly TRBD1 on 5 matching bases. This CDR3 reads CSVDRVTNIQYF. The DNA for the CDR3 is TGCAGCGTTGACAGGGTAACCAACATTCAGTACTTC.